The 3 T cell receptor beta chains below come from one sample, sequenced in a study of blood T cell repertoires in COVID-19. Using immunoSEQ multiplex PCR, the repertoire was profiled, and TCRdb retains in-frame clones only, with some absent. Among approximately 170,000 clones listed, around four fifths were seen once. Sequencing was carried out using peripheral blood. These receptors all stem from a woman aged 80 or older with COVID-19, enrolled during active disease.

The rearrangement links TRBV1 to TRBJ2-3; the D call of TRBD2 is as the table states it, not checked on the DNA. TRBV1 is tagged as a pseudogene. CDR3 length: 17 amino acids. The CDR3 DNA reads TGCACCAGCAGCCAAGGTTCAGCGGGAGGCCGAGAAGATACGCAGTATTTT. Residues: CTSSQGSAGGREDTQYF.

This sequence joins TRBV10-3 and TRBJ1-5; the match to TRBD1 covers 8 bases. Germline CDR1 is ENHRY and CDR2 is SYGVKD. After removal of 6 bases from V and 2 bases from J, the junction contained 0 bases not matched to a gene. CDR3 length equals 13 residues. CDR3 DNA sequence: TGTGCCATCAGGACAGGGGGCAATCAGCCCCAGCATTTT. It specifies CAIRTGGNQPQHF.

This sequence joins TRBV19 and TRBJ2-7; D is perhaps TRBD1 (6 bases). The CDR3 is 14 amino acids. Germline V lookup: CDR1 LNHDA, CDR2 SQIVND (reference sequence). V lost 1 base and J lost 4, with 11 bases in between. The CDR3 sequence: CASSIAGQIYEQYF. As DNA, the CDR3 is TGTGCCAGTAGTATAGCCGGACAGATTTACGAGCAGTACTTC. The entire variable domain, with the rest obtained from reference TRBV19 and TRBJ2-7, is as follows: DGGITQSPKYLFRKEGQNVTLSCEQNLNHDAMYWYRQDPGQGLRLIYYSQIVNDFQKGDIAEGYSVSREKKESFPLTVTSAQKNPTAFYLCASSIAGQIYEQYFGPGTRLTVT.